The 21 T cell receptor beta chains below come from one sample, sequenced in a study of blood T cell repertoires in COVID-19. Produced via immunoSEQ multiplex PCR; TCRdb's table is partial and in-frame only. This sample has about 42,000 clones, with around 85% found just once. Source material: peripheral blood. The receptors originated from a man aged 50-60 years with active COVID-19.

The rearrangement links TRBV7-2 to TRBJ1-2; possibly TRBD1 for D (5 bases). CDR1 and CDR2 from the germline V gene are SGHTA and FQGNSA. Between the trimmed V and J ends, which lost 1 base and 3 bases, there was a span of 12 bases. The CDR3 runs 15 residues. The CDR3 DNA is TGTGCCAGCAGCTTAGGATCGCAGGGCCACTATGGCTACACCTTC. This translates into CASSLGSQGHYGYTF. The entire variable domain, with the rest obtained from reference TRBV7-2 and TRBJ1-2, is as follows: GAGVSQSPSNKVTEKGKDVELRCDPISGHTALYWYRQSLGQGLEFLIYFQGNSAPDKSGLPSDRFSAERTGGSVSTLTIQRTQQEDSAVYLCASSLGSQGHYGYTFGSGTRLTVV.

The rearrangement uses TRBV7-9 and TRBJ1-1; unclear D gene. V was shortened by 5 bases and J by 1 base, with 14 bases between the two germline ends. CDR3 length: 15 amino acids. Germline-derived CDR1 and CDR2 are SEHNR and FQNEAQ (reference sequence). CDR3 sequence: CASSREEGENTEAFF. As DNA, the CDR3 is TGTGCCAGCAGCCGAGAGGAGGGAGAGAACACTGAAGCTTTCTTT.

The CDR3 coding sequence is TGTGCCAGCAGCCGTCGACTAGCGGGGCAAGAGACCCAGTACTTC. It specifies CASSRRLAGQETQYF. This sequence joins TRBV3-1 (or the pseudogene TRBV3-2) and TRBJ2-5; 11 bases are shared with TRBD2. From germline, CDR1 is LGHDT and CDR2 YNNKEL (reference sequence). J lost 2 bases, V lost 4 bases, and 3 bases had no gene match. The CDR3 runs to 15 residues.

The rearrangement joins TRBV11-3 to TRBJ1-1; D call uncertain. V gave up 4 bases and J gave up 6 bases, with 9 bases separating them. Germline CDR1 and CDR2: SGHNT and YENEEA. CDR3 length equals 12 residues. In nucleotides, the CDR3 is TGTGCCAGCAGCTCAGGACTCTCTGAAGCTTTCTTT. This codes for CASSSGLSEAFF.

This CDR3 reads CASSSGLRGTDTQYF. In nucleotides, the CDR3 is TGTGCCAGCAGCTCCGGACTGCGGGGCACAGATACGCAGTATTTT. The gene calls are TRBV7-3 and TRBJ2-3; D might be TRBD2 (5 bases). The length of the CDR3 is 15 residues. The germline V gene has CDR1 SGHTA and CDR2 FQGTGA. V lost 4 bases and J 1 base, leaving 12 bases between the germline ends.

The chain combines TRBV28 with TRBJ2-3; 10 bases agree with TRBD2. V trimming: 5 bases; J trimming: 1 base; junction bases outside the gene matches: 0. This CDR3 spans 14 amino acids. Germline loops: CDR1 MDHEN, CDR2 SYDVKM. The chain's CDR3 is CASSLAGGTDTQYF. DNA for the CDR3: TGTGCCAGCAGTCTAGCGGGGGGCACAGATACGCAGTATTTT.

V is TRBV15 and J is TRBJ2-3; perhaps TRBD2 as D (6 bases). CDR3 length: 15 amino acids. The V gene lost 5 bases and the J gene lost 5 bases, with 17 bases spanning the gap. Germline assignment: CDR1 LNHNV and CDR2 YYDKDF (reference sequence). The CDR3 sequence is CATSRVTGVGDTQYF. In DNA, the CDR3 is TGTGCCACCAGCCGAGTCACGGGGGTGGGAGATACGCAGTATTTT.

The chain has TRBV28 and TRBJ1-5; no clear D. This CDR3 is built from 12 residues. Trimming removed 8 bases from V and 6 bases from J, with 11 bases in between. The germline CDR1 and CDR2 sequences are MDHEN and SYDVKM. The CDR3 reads CASWRNGQPQHF. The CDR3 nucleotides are TGTGCCAGCTGGAGGAACGGTCAGCCCCAGCATTTT.

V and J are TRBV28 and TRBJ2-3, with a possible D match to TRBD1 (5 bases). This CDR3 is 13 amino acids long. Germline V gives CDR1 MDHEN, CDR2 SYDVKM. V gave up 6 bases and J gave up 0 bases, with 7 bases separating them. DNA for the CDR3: TGTGCCAGCAGCAGGGATAGCACAGATACGCAGTATTTT. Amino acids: CASSRDSTDTQYF.

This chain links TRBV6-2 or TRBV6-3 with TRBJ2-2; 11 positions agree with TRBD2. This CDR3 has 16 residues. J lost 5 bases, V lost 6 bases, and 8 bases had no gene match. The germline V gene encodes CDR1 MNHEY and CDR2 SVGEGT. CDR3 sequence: CASSLSGGALTGELFF. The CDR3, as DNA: TGTGCCAGCAGCCTTAGCGGGGGGGCTTTAACCGGGGAGCTGTTTTTT.

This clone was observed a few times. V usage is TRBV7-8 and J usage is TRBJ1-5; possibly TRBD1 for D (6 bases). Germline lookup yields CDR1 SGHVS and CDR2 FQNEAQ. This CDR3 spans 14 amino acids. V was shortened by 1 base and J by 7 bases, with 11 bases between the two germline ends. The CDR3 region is CASSLERGWQPQHF. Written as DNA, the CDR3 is TGTGCCAGCAGCTTAGAAAGGGGGTGGCAGCCCCAGCATTTT. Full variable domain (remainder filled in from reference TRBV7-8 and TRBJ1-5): GAGVSQSPRYKVAKRGQDVALRCDPISGHVSLFWYQQALGQGPEFLTYFQNEAQLDKSGLPSDRFFAERPEGSVSTLKIQRTQQEDSAVYLCASSLERGWQPQHFGDGTRLSIL.

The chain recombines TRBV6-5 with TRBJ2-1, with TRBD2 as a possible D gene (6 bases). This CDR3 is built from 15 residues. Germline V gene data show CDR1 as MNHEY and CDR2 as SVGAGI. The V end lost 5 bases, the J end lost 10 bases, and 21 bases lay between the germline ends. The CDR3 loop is CASSPPADGGGEQFF. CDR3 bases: TGTGCCAGCAGTCCGCCTGCGGACGGTGGGGGGGAGCAGTTCTTC.

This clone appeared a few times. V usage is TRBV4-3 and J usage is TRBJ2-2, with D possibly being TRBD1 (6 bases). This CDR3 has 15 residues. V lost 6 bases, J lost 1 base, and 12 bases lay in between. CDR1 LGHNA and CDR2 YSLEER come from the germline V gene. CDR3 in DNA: TGCGCCAGCAGGAGCGACAGGCAGAACACCGGGGAGCTGTTTTTT. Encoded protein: CASRSDRQNTGELFF.

The CDR3 coding sequence is TGCAGCGTCAGAGAGACACTCTATAGCAATCAGCCCCAGCATTTT. It is translated as CSVRETLYSNQPQHF. The chain links TRBV29-1 to TRBJ1-5; the D is unclear. Per the germline V gene, CDR1 is SQVTM and CDR2 is ANQGSEA. This CDR3 spans 15 amino acids. V lost 6 bases and J lost 0, with 15 bases in between.

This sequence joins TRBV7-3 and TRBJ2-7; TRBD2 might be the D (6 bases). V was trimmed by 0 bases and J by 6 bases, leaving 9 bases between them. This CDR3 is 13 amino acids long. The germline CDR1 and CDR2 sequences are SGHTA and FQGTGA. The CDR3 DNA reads TGTGCCAGCAGCTTAACGCGCGGGACCGAGCAGTACTTC. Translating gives CASSLTRGTEQYF.

For the CDR3, the DNA is TGTGCCAGCAGCTTAGTCGGGACAATCTCCTACGAGCAGTACTTC. It is translated as CASSLVGTISYEQYF. This rearrangement joins TRBV7-8 to TRBJ2-7, with D possibly matching TRBD1 (6 bases). Germline CDR1 and CDR2: SGHVS and FQNEAQ. V dropped 1 base and J dropped 0 bases, with 10 bases sitting between them. CDR3 length equals 15 residues.

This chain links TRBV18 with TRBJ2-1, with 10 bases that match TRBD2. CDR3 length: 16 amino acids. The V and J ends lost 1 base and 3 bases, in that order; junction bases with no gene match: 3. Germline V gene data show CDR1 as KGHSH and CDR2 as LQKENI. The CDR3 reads CASSPLSSGSYNEQFF. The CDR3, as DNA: TGTGCCAGCTCACCACTGTCTAGCGGGAGCTACAATGAGCAGTTCTTC. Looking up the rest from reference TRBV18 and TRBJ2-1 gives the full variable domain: NAGVMQNPRHLVRRRGQEARLRCSPMKGHSHVYWYRQLPEEGLKFMVYLQKENIIDESGMPKERFSAEFPKEGPSILRIQQVVRGDSAAYFCASSPLSSGSYNEQFFGPGTRLTVL.

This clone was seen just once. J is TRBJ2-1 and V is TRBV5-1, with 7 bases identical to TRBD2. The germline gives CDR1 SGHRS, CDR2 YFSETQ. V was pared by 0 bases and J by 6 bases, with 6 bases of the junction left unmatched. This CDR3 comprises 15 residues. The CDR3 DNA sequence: TGCGCCAGCAGCTTGGGGGAGGGTAGGGGCAATGAGCAGTTCTTC. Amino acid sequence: CASSLGEGRGNEQFF.

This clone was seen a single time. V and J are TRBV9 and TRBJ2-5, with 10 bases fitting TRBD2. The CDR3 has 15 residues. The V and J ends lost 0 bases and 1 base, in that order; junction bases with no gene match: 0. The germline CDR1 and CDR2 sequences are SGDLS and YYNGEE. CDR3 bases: TGTGCCAGCAGCGTAGCTAGCGGGAGCCAAGAGACCCAGTACTTC. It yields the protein CASSVASGSQETQYF.

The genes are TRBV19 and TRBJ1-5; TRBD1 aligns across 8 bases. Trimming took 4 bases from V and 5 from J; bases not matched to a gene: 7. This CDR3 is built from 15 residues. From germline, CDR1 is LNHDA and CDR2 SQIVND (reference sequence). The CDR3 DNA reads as TGTGCCAGTAGTACCGGACAGGGAGGCTATCAGCCCCAGCATTTT. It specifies CASSTGQGGYQPQHF.

The chain's CDR3 is CASSLAGTSNQPQHF. The CDR3 coding sequence is TGTGCCAGCAGTTTAGCAGGTACTAGCAATCAGCCCCAGCATTTT. The rearrangement joins TRBV27 to TRBJ1-5, with no clear D. Per the germline V gene, CDR1 is MNHEY and CDR2 is SMNVEV (reference sequence). The CDR3 extends over 15 amino acids. V lost 2 bases and J 0 bases, leaving 8 bases between the germline ends.